The 31 T cell receptor beta chains listed next were all sequenced from one sample in a study of post-analysis software for immune sequencing data. Overall study results and limits: TRBV segments more frequent in patients than in controls numbered roughly 5 and included TRBV5-6, TRBV5-1 and TRBV20-1.

These receptors' antigens are unknown. cDNA libraries for TCR beta contained unique molecular identifiers. TCRdb reanalysed the PCR reads using MiXCR and keeps one entry per CDR3 protein. The sample includes roughly 570,000 distinct CDR3 sequences, approximately 31% of them seen just once. The sample taken for sequencing was blood. The receptors shown here come from a girl under 18 with multiple sclerosis.

This clonotype was picked up a small number of times. The J gene is TRBJ2-5, the V gene TRBV20-1; 7 positions match TRBD2. Germline V gene data show CDR1 as DFQATT and CDR2 as SNEGSKA (reference sequence). The CDR3 length is 12 residues. Losses at the gene ends were 2 bases for V and 3 bases for J; bases not matched to a gene: 0. The chain's CDR3 is CSARLAEETQYF. In DNA form, the CDR3 reads TGCAGTGCTAGACTAGCGGAAGAGACCCAGTACTTC.

The count of this clonotype is one. CDR3 protein: CASSNLQGKWETQYF. CDR3 bases: TGTGCCAGCAGCAACCTACAGGGGAAGTGGGAGACCCAGTACTTC. The rearrangement joins TRBV7-6 to TRBJ2-7, with TRBD1 matching 7 bases. The DNA matches TRBJ2-5 better at its end, which makes the J call doubtful. The CDR3 spans 15 residues. Germline V lookup: CDR1 SGHVS, CDR2 FNYEAQ.

Comments on this clonotype: Relative to the germline gene, one junction end is altered; a read error may explain this. This sequence joins TRBV7-2 and TRBJ2-5; no reliable D call. There are 12 residues in the CDR3. Germline V gene data show CDR1 as SGHTA and CDR2 as FQGNSA. The CDR3 here is CACSFSQETQYF. CDR3 coding DNA: TGTGCCTGCAGCTTCTCCCAAGAGACCCAGTACTTC.

A few counts support this clonotype. This chain uses TRBV20-1 with TRBJ2-3; 9 bases map to TRBD2. The junction had 12 bases not matched to a gene; V was cut back by 3 bases and J by 5 bases. Per germline, CDR1 DFQATT and CDR2 SNEGSKA (reference sequence). The CDR3 has 16 amino acids. The CDR3 region has the DNA TGCAGTGCTAGTCCCCCTCTAGCGGGGAGCGGAGATACGCAGTATTTT. This codes for CSASPPLAGSGDTQYF.

V is TRBV7-9 and J is TRBJ2-1; 7 bases map to TRBD1. V gave up 0 bases and J gave up 2 bases; unmatched junction bases: 16. The CDR3 is 20 amino acids. Germline V gene lookup returns CDR1 SEHNR and CDR2 FQNEAQ (reference sequence). The CDR3 loop reads CASSLAPGGTGGWPYNEQFF. The CDR3 bases are TGTGCCAGCAGCTTAGCCCCAGGGGGAACTGGAGGATGGCCCTACAATGAGCAGTTCTTC.

This chain connects TRBV6-6 to TRBJ1-1; D uncertain. Germline CDR1 is MNHNY and CDR2 is SVGAGI (reference sequence). This CDR3 is 13 amino acids long. Trimming pared 0 bases from V and 4 bases from J, leaving 6 bases between. In DNA form, the CDR3 reads TGTGCCAGCAGTTACTCAGTCGGCACTGAAGCTTTCTTT. Amino acid sequence: CASSYSVGTEAFF.

In its sample, this clonotype was seen a few times. The chain carries TRBV12-3 or TRBV12-4 and TRBJ1-2, with D possibly matching TRBD1 (6 bases). The V end was cut by 6 bases, the J end by 5 bases, with 13 bases between. The CDR3 has 13 residues. For the CDR3, the DNA is TGTGCCAGCAGGGGAATACAGGGATATGGCTACACCTTC. As protein: CASRGIQGYGYTF.

Only a few counts were recorded for this clonotype. The rearrangement joins TRBV6-1 to TRBJ1-1; D unresolved. This CDR3 is built from 13 residues. Germline assignment: CDR1 MNHNS and CDR2 SASEGT. V was clipped by 4 bases and J by 4 bases, with 10 bases between them. The CDR3: CASSVRRGTEAFF. The CDR3, as DNA: TGTGCCAGCAGTGTACGACGAGGCACTGAAGCTTTCTTT.

This chain connects TRBV29-1 to TRBJ2-1; maybe TRBD2 (7 bases). This CDR3 is 14 amino acids long. The V end was cut by 7 bases, the J end by 5 bases, with 18 bases between. Looked up from germline, CDR1 is SQVTM and CDR2 is ANQGSEA. CDR3 DNA sequence: TGCAGCGCCCGGGCCGCGGGGGCTCACAATGAGCAGTTCTTC. Its protein is CSARAAGAHNEQFF.

This chain uses TRBV7-9 with TRBJ1-6; 8 nucleotides match TRBD1. The germline V gene has CDR1 SEHNR and CDR2 FQNEAQ (reference sequence). V lost 2 bases to trimming and J lost 6 bases; unmatched junction nucleotides: 3. This CDR3 has 15 residues. CDR3 DNA: TGTGCCAGCAGCTTACGGACAGGGAGTAATTCACCCCTCCACTTT. The encoded protein is CASSLRTGSNSPLHF.

The chain employs TRBV2 and TRBJ1-5; D gene ambiguous. The germline V gene has CDR1 SNHLY and CDR2 FYNNEI. Trimming cost V 2 bases and J 3 bases, with 8 bases left between them. The length of the CDR3 is 14 residues. CDR3 DNA: TGTGCCAGCAGTGAATGGTCACCCAATCAGCCCCAGCATTTT. It yields the protein CASSEWSPNQPQHF.

There are a few counts of this clonotype. This chain uses TRBV4-1 with TRBJ1-6, with D maybe TRBD1 (6 bases). Trimming shortened V by 0 bases and J by 7 bases, and 13 bases separated the two germline ends. Germline V gene sequence: CDR1 MGHRA, CDR2 YSYEKL. This CDR3 has 16 residues. CDR3 residues: CASSQDTGRGNSPLHF. DNA for the CDR3: TGCGCCAGCAGCCAAGACACCGGCAGGGGAAATTCACCCCTCCACTTT.

The sample holds many counts of this clonotype. At one end, the junction sequence differs from germline, possibly due to a read error. This rearrangement joins TRBV4-1 to TRBJ2-7; D remains ambiguous. CDR3 length equals 14 residues. Germline loops: CDR1 MGHRA, CDR2 YSYEKL. The CDR3 protein is CASSQGPGSYEQYF. CDR3 coding DNA: TGTGCCAGCAGCCAAGGTCCGGGCTCCTACGAGCAGTACTTC.

V and J are TRBV12-3 or TRBV12-4 and TRBJ1-2; a weak D match, TRBD1 (6 bases). The CDR3 runs 17 residues. V dropped 7 bases and J dropped 1 base, with 22 bases sitting between them. CDR3 in amino acids: CASTPQGGDSFNYGYTF. CDR3 bases: TGTGCCAGCACTCCACAGGGCGGGGATTCTTTTAACTATGGCTACACCTTC.

Worth noting for this clonotype: One end of the junction fails to match germline, which may point to a read error. This rearrangement joins TRBV6-1 to TRBJ2-7; no firm D call. The CDR3 loop spans 13 amino acids. Germline CDR1 is MNHNS and CDR2 is SASEGT. CDR3 sequence reads: CASGPPGRYEQYF. CDR3 in DNA: TGTGCCAGCGGACCCCCGGGTCGCTACGAGCAGTACTTT.

There are a few counts of this clonotype. The rearrangement uses TRBV5-1 and TRBJ2-7, with TRBD1 matching over 10 bases. V dropped 7 bases and J dropped 3; count of bases not matched to a gene: 10. Per germline, CDR1 SGHRS and CDR2 YFSETQ. The CDR3 is 15 amino acids. The CDR3 coding sequence is TGCGCCAGCCGGGACAGGGGTTATGGTAGCTACGAGCAGTACTTC. Protein sequence: CASRDRGYGSYEQYF.

The J gene is TRBJ1-2, the V gene TRBV5-5, with 7 positions matching TRBD1. The CDR3 is 16 residues long. Looked up from germline, CDR1 is SGHKS and CDR2 is YYEKEE (reference sequence). Losses at the gene ends were 3 bases for V and 2 bases for J; bases not matched to a gene: 10. CDR3 amino acids: CASSSGTERLNYGYTF. The CDR3 DNA follows: TGTGCCAGCAGCTCCGGGACAGAGAGGCTAAACTATGGCTACACCTTC.

The chain links TRBV7-9 to TRBJ1-3; D unclear. Trimming took off 1 base at V and 7 bases at J, with 14 bases between the two ends. Germline V gene sequence: CDR1 SEHNR, CDR2 FQNEAQ (reference sequence). The CDR3 runs to 15 residues. The CDR3 DNA reads as TGTGCCAGCAGCTTAGGGTGGACCGTGGAGAACACCATATATTTT. Translation: CASSLGWTVENTIYF.

CDR3 in DNA: TGTGCCAGCAGATGGGACGGAGCTAACTATGGCTACACCTTC. Its protein is CASRWDGANYGYTF. The chain uses TRBV25-1 and TRBJ1-2; possible D gene TRBD1, 5 bases. The V gene lost 6 bases and the J gene lost 0 bases, with 11 bases spanning the gap. The CDR3 runs 14 residues. Germline V CDR1 and CDR2: MGHDK, SYGVNS.

The rearrangement links TRBV3-1 to TRBJ2-4, with D unclear. CDR1 LGHDT and CDR2 YNNKEL come from the germline V gene (reference sequence). V lost 3 bases, J lost 9 bases, and 12 bases lay in between. The CDR3 totals 13 residues. As DNA, the CDR3 is TGTGCCAGCAGCCAGGATTCTAAAGGCATTCAGTACTTC. This translates into CASSQDSKGIQYF.

There are a few counts of this clonotype. The chain recombines TRBV5-6 with TRBJ1-1; 9 bases align to TRBD1. Germline V gene data show CDR1 as SGHDT and CDR2 as YYEEEE. This CDR3 has 15 residues. V was clipped by 4 bases and J by 5 bases; unmatched bases: 9. This CDR3 is CASSKAGTGQTEAFF. The CDR3 coding sequence is TGTGCCAGCAGCAAGGCCGGGACAGGGCAGACTGAAGCTTTCTTT.

This clonotype was counted ten times or more. The chain employs TRBV10-3 and TRBJ2-5; either TRBD1 or TRBD2 may fit D (5 bases each). The CDR3 totals 14 residues. Germline-derived CDR1 and CDR2 are ENHRY and SYGVKD. Trimming stripped 3 bases from V and 9 bases from J, with 17 bases between. In nucleotides, the CDR3 is TGTGCCATCAGTGACCCGGGACGGCCAAGTTCCCAGTACTTC. Its translation is CAISDPGRPSSQYF.

Comment on this clonotype: At one boundary the junction diverges from the germline segment, which might be a read error. This chain uses TRBV5-1 with TRBJ1-6, with a weak D call TRBD1 (5 bases). The length of the CDR3 is 14 residues. The germline CDR1 and CDR2 sequences are SGHRS and YFSETQ. Here the CDR3 reads CASSFQGRNSLLHF. The CDR3 DNA is TGCGCCAGCAGCTTTCAGGGTAGGAATTCACTCCTCCACTTT.

This clonotype was seen a handful of times. This sequence joins TRBV11-1 and TRBJ2-5; D is ambiguous. The CDR3 has 14 amino acids. V lost 2 bases, J lost 1 base, and 8 bases lay in between. Germline-derived CDR1 and CDR2 are SGHAT and FQDESV (reference sequence). CDR3 sequence reads: CASSLSQPQETQYF. CDR3 bases: TGTGCCAGCAGCTTATCCCAGCCCCAAGAGACCCAGTACTTC. The entire variable domain, with the rest obtained from reference TRBV11-1 and TRBJ2-5, is as follows: EAEVAQSPRYKITEKSQAVAFWCDPISGHATLYWYRQILGQGPELLVQFQDESVVDDSQLPKDRFSAERLKGVDSTLKIQPAELGDSAMYLCASSLSQPQETQYFGPGTRLLVL.

With regard to this clonotype: A read error may account for a junction end that differs from germline. This chain uses TRBV6-6 with TRBJ1-1; tentatively, D is TRBD1 (6 bases). Per the germline V gene, CDR1 is MNHNY and CDR2 is SVGAGI (reference sequence). The length of the CDR3 is 15 residues. The CDR3 protein is CASSYSKGGNAEAFF. In DNA, the CDR3 is TGTGCCAGCAGTTACTCGAAAGGGGGGAACGCTGAAGCTTTCTTT.

With respect to this clonotype: This clone may be a read error of a much larger clone one base away. Given the absence of the conserved phenylalanine or tryptophan at the CDR3 end, a read error is likely. This chain links TRBV12-3 or TRBV12-4 with TRBJ1-6; maybe TRBD1 (5 bases). The CDR3 runs 17 residues. Deletions cut 1 base from V and 0 bases from J, with 10 bases between. The CDR3 is CASSLGGTSSYNSPLHL. For the CDR3, the DNA is TGTGCCAGCAGTTTAGGGGGGACGAGCTCCTATAATTCACCCCTCCACCTT.

The sample holds many counts of this clonotype. The chain is built from TRBV29-1 and TRBJ2-3; D remains unclear. Germline CDR1 is SQVTM and CDR2 is ANQGSEA. Trimming pared 3 bases from V and 0 bases from J, leaving 10 bases between. The CDR3 is 14 residues long. The CDR3 sequence: CSVEWADSTDTQYF. In DNA, the CDR3 is TGCAGCGTTGAGTGGGCAGATAGCACAGATACGCAGTATTTT.

In its sample, this clonotype was seen a few times. The V gene is TRBV2, the J gene TRBJ2-5; TRBD2 might be the D (5 bases). The V end was cut by 2 bases, the J end by 2 bases, with 12 bases between. Per germline, CDR1 SNHLY and CDR2 FYNNEI. The CDR3 has 15 residues. CDR3 sequence: CASSESGVRQETQYF. The CDR3 bases are TGTGCCAGCAGTGAAAGCGGCGTCAGACAAGAGACCCAGTACTTC. The variable domain in full, completed from reference TRBV2 and TRBJ2-5, reads EPEVTQTPSHQVTQMGQEVILRCVPISNHLYFYWYRQILGQKVEFLVSFYNNEISEKSEIFDDQFSVERPDGSNFTLKIRSTKLEDSAMYFCASSESGVRQETQYFGPGTRLLVL.

This clonotype was observed a handful of times. The J gene is TRBJ2-5, the V gene TRBV18; D gene ambiguous. The CDR3 length is 13 residues. Trimming took 2 bases from V and 5 from J, leaving 9 bases between them. Germline V gene lookup returns CDR1 KGHSH and CDR2 LQKENI. The CDR3 sequence is CASSPDSPETQYF. As DNA, the CDR3 is TGTGCCAGCTCACCAGACTCCCCGGAGACCCAGTACTTC. The complete variable domain, with remaining parts taken from reference TRBV18 and TRBJ2-5, reads NAGVMQNPRHLVRRRGQEARLRCSPMKGHSHVYWYRQLPEEGLKFMVYLQKENIIDESGMPKERFSAEFPKEGPSILRIQQVVRGDSAAYFCASSPDSPETQYFGPGTRLLVL.

Only a few counts were recorded for this clonotype. The rearrangement uses TRBV20-1 and TRBJ1-4; no firm D call. The CDR3 loop spans 12 amino acids. Germline assignment: CDR1 DFQATT and CDR2 SNEGSKA (reference sequence). Trimming stripped 5 bases from V and 8 bases from J, with 12 bases between. CDR3 amino acids: CSAVTAGEKLFF. Written as DNA, the CDR3 is TGCAGTGCTGTGACTGCGGGGGAAAAACTGTTTTTT.

The chain is built from TRBV29-1 and TRBJ2-1; 8 nucleotides align to TRBD2. The germline V gene has CDR1 SQVTM and CDR2 ANQGSEA. The J segment lost 7 bases and the V segment lost 4 bases, leaving 9 bases of the junction unmatched. This CDR3 has 14 residues. CDR3 nucleotide sequence: TGCAGCGTTGTTCGGGGGGGCGCTTCGAATGAGCAGTTCTTC. Its translation is CSVVRGGASNEQFF.